Each of the 21 T cell receptor beta chains below was sequenced from the same sample in a study of T-cell memory formation after mild COVID-19. TCRdb independently ran MiXCR on the 5' RACE reads; one entry per CDR3 protein. Altogether fewer than 150,000 distinct CDR3 sequences are present, about 6% being singletons, with the ten largest covering roughly 2.2%. The sample was PBMCs or a T cell subset sorted from them (not recorded which). The receptor set was obtained from an adult woman who had mild COVID-19 (a few samples of this study predate the infection). Cell type and time point are not known.

At least ten counts were recorded for this clonotype. In nucleotides, the CDR3 is TGTGCCAGCAGCCTATCGGGACAGGGCTACGAGCAGTACTTC. Amino acid sequence: CASSLSGQGYEQYF. The genes are TRBV7-2 and TRBJ2-7; 9 nucleotides match TRBD1. The CDR3 consists of 14 residues. J gave up 3 bases and V 5 bases, and 5 bases lay outside the gene matches. CDR1 SGHTA and CDR2 FQGNSA come from the germline V gene.

The chain has TRBV19 and TRBJ1-2, with unresolved D. Germline V CDR1 and CDR2: LNHDA, SQIVND (reference sequence). The length of the CDR3 is 11 residues. Trimming stripped 7 bases from V and 7 bases from J, with 10 bases between. CDR3 loop: CASIAPTGYTF. The CDR3 nucleotides read TGTGCCAGTATAGCACCGACTGGCTACACCTTC.

The chain uses TRBV5-1 and TRBJ2-3; TRBD2 matches 13 bases. This CDR3 spans 16 amino acids. The germline V gene encodes CDR1 SGHRS and CDR2 YFSETQ. With 2 bases clipped from V and 5 bases from J, the junction kept 5 bases outside the gene matches. The CDR3 reads CASSFTSGGAEDTQYF. The CDR3 DNA reads TGCGCCAGCAGCTTTACTAGCGGGGGGGCCGAAGATACGCAGTATTTT.

This clonotype was recorded at least ten times. The chain is built from TRBV10-3 and TRBJ1-2; D is ambiguous. The CDR3 covers 15 residues. Looked up from germline, CDR1 is ENHRY and CDR2 is SYGVKD. V was trimmed by 0 bases and J by 0 bases, leaving 8 bases between them. The CDR3 spells CAISESGRANYGYTF. DNA of the CDR3: TGTGCCATCAGTGAGTCTGGGAGGGCTAACTATGGCTACACCTTC.

This clonotype was seen a handful of times. The chain carries TRBV30 and TRBJ1-1; D remains unclear. Germline CDR1 is GTSNPN and CDR2 is SVGIG (reference sequence). V was trimmed by 3 bases and J by 2 bases, leaving 7 bases between them. The CDR3 spans 12 residues. The CDR3 nucleotides read TGTGCCTGGAGGGCAGGTAACACTGAAGCTTTCTTT. It translates to CAWRAGNTEAFF.

At least ten counts were recorded for this clonotype. The V and J genes are TRBV7-2 and TRBJ2-7; TRBD2 matches 7 bases. The CDR3 is made up of 15 amino acids. In germline, CDR1 is SGHTA, CDR2 FQGNSA. V shed 4 bases, J shed 5 bases, and the junction held 11 bases outside the gene matches. CDR3 coding DNA: TGTGCCAGCAGCTGGGACGGACTAGAAGTAAACGAGCAGTACTTC. Translated, it gives CASSWDGLEVNEQYF.

The chain carries TRBV29-1 and TRBJ2-3; D perhaps matches TRBD2 (7 bases). Germline values: CDR1 SQVTM, CDR2 ANQGSEA. V was trimmed by 6 bases and J by 2 bases, leaving 18 bases between them. This CDR3 is 15 amino acids long. CDR3 protein: CSVRPWGGDTDTQYF. CDR3 nucleotide sequence: TGCAGCGTCAGACCATGGGGGGGCGACACAGATACGCAGTATTTT.

This clonotype has more than one count but fewer than ten. V usage is TRBV18 and J usage is TRBJ1-2; no firm D call. The CDR3 has 11 amino acids. Germline V gene sequence: CDR1 KGHSH, CDR2 LQKENI. The V end lost 1 base, the J end lost 5 bases, and 2 bases lay between the germline ends. CDR3 region: CASSPQYGYTF. DNA for the CDR3: TGTGCCAGCTCACCACAATATGGCTACACCTTC.

This clonotype was counted at least ten times. The chain joins TRBV6-1 to TRBJ2-5, with D possibly TRBD1 on 5 matching bases. Trimming cost V 4 bases and J 1 base, with 10 bases left between them. Germline lookup yields CDR1 MNHNS and CDR2 SASEGT. The CDR3 totals 14 residues. The CDR3 protein is CASSGGRAQETQYF. The CDR3 DNA reads as TGTGCCAGCAGTGGGGGCAGAGCCCAAGAGACCCAGTACTTC.

The table lists this clonotype with many counts. Sequence at one end of the junction differs from germline and may be a read error. This chain connects TRBV4-1 to TRBJ2-1, with 9 bases matching TRBD2. CDR1 is MGHRA, CDR2 YSYEKL, per germline. The CDR3 has 15 amino acids. CDR3 coding DNA: TGCGCCAGCAGCCAGCGGGGGGGGTTTCTCAATGAGCGGTTCTTC. Protein product: CASSQRGGFLNERFF.

The V call is TRBV7-8, the J call TRBJ2-4, with 7 bases that match TRBD1. V was pared by 4 bases and J by 2 bases, with 5 bases of the junction left unmatched. The CDR3 is made up of 15 amino acids. Looked up from germline, CDR1 is SGHVS and CDR2 is FQNEAQ. The CDR3, as DNA: TGTGCCAGCAGCTCAAACAGGGGTACCAAAAACATTCAGTACTTC. Translated, it gives CASSSNRGTKNIQYF.

This clonotype has more than one count but fewer than ten. This chain connects TRBV29-1 to TRBJ2-3; unclear D gene. The germline gives CDR1 SQVTM, CDR2 ANQGSEA. The CDR3 length is 12 residues. The V and J ends lost 4 bases and 2 bases respectively, with 7 bases between them. CDR3 coding DNA: TGCAGCGTTGCCCAGGCCACAGATACGCAGTATTTT. Its translation is CSVAQATDTQYF.

This clonotype was recorded at least ten times. The V call is TRBV20-1, the J call TRBJ2-7, with 10 nucleotides matching TRBD1. The CDR3 is 14 residues long. J lost 4 bases, V lost 0 bases, and 3 bases had no gene match. Germline CDR1 DFQATT, CDR2 SNEGSKA (reference sequence). The CDR3: CSARDDRGRYEQYF. Here the CDR3 DNA reads TGCAGTGCTAGAGATGACAGGGGGCGATACGAGCAGTACTTC.

This clonotype has a count of ten or more. CDR3 loop: CASSYRDSGSPDTQYF. Here the CDR3 DNA reads TGCGCCAGCAGCTACCGGGACTCTGGGTCCCCAGATACGCAGTATTTT. The chain couples TRBV4-1 to TRBJ2-3; weak D call: TRBD2 (6 bases). The V and J ends lost 5 bases and 4 bases respectively, with 19 bases between them. The CDR3 runs 16 residues. The V gene's germline CDR1 is MGHRA and CDR2 YSYEKL.

Many counts were recorded for this clonotype. V and J are TRBV7-9 and TRBJ1-1; 7 positions match TRBD1. Germline V gene lookup returns CDR1 SEHNR and CDR2 FQNEAQ (reference sequence). The V and J ends lost 5 bases and 2 bases, in that order; junction bases with no gene match: 5. The CDR3 totals 14 residues. For the CDR3, the DNA is TGTGCCAGCAGCCTCCGGGACAGAAACACTGAAGCTTTCTTT. The encoded protein is CASSLRDRNTEAFF.

This chain uses TRBV20-1 with TRBJ2-2; 10 bases align to TRBD2. Germline trimming cut 1 base from V and 6 bases from J; bases unmatched to any gene: 2. This CDR3 spans 14 amino acids. In germline, CDR1 is DFQATT, CDR2 SNEGSKA (reference sequence). Here the CDR3 reads CSARASGRAGELFF. The CDR3 DNA reads TGCAGTGCTAGAGCGAGCGGGAGGGCCGGGGAGCTGTTTTTT.

This clonotype appeared a few times. The V gene is TRBV4-1, the J gene TRBJ2-7, with a weak D call TRBD1 (7 bases). V lost 4 bases to trimming and J lost 3 bases, with 13 bases between them. The CDR3 consists of 14 residues. Germline lookup yields CDR1 MGHRA and CDR2 YSYEKL. The CDR3 sequence: CASSPGGGNYEQYF. The CDR3 DNA follows: TGCGCCAGCAGCCCTGGAGGGGGCAACTACGAGCAGTACTTC.

The V call is TRBV2, the J call TRBJ2-7, with D perhaps matching TRBD2 (6 bases). V was pared by 4 bases and J by 2 bases, with 12 bases between. Germline lookup yields CDR1 SNHLY and CDR2 FYNNEI. The CDR3 loop spans 14 amino acids. CDR3 bases: TGTGCCAGCAGTGGTAGTGCGGGACCCTACGAGCAGTACTTC. Its translation is CASSGSAGPYEQYF.

CDR3 bases: TGCGCCAGCAGCTTGGGGGTTGAGGGAATCGGCTACACCTTC. This codes for CASSLGVEGIGYTF. The J gene is TRBJ1-2, the V gene TRBV5-1, with D unclear. CDR1 is SGHRS, CDR2 YFSETQ, per germline. The CDR3 is 14 amino acids. V was pared by 0 bases and J by 8 bases, with 14 bases between.

The rearrangement uses TRBV2 and TRBJ1-6; a possible D gene is TRBD1 (6 bases). The CDR3 is made up of 14 amino acids. CDR1 and CDR2 (germline): SNHLY, FYNNEI. V lost 8 bases to trimming and J lost 7 bases, with 15 bases between them. The chain's CDR3 is CASQGSDRNSPLHF. CDR3 DNA sequence: TGTGCCAGCCAGGGGTCAGATCGGAATTCACCCCTCCACTTT.

This clonotype was picked up many times. The missing conserved phenylalanine or tryptophan at the end of this CDR3 makes a read error likely. It is unclear where the CDR3 begins or ends on the DNA, so no DNA is shown, and the CDR3 is as TCRdb lists it. This rearrangement joins TRBV4-1 to TRBJ1-6. The CDR3 has 9 residues if both end residues are counted. Germline values: CDR1 MGHRA, CDR2 YSYEKL. The CDR3 loop is CASSQPMAD.